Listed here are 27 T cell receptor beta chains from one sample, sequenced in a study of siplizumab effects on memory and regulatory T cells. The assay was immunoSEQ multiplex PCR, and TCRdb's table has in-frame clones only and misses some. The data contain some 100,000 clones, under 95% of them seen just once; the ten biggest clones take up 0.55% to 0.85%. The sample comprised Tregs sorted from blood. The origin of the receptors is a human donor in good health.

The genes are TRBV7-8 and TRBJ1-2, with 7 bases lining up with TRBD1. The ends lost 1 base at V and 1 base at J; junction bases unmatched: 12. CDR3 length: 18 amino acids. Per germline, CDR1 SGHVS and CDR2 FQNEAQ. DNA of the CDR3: TGTGCCAGCAGCTTAGGGTGGTTAGGGACAGATTTTAACTATGGCTACACCTTC. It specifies CASSLGWLGTDFNYGYTF.

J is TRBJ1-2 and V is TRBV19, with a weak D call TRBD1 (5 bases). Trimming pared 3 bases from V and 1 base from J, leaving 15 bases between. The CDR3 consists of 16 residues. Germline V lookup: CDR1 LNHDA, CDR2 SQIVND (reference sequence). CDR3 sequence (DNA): TGTGCCAGTAGTATCGCCAGGGCCGGGGGTAACTATGGCTACACCTTC. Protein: CASSIARAGGNYGYTF.

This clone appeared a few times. The CDR3 DNA reads as TGTGCCAGCAGTGAAGGGGGGCTAGGGAACCAAGCTTTCTTT. Residues: CASSEGGLGNQAFF. The chain couples TRBV25-1 to TRBJ1-1, with D possibly matching TRBD1 (6 bases). The V end lost 2 bases, the J end lost 9 bases, and 16 bases lay between the germline ends. The CDR3 is 14 amino acids. Germline values: CDR1 MGHDK, CDR2 SYGVNS.

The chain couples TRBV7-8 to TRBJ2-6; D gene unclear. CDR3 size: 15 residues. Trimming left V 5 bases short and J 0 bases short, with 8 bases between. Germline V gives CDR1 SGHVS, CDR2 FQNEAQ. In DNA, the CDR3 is TGTGCCAGCAGCCGCAGCCTCTCTGGGGCCAACGTCCTGACTTTC. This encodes CASSRSLSGANVLTF.

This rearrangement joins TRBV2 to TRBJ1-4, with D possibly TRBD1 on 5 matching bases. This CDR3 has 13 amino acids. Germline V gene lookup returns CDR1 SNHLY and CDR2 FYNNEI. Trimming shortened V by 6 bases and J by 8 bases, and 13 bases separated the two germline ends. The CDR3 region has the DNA TGTGCCAGCAGCCGGTTAGAGGGGGAAAAACTGTTTTTT. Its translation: CASSRLEGEKLFF.

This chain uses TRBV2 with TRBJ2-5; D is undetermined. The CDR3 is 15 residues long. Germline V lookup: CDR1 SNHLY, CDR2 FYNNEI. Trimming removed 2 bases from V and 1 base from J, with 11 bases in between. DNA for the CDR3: TGTGCCAGCAGTGAACGGTCTAGGGCCCAAGAGACCCAGTACTTC. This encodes CASSERSRAQETQYF.

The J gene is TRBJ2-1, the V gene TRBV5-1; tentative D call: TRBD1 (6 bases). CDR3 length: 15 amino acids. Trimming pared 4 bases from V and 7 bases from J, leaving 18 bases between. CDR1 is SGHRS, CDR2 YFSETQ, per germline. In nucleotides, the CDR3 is TGCGCCAGCAGCACAGGGTTGATGGGTAGTAATGAGCAGTTCTTC. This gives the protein CASSTGLMGSNEQFF.

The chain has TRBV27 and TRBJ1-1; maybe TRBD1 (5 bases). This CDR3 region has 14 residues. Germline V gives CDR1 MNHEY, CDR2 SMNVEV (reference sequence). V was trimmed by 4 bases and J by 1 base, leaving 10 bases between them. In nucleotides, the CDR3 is TGTGCCAGCAGTTGGCTGGACAAGAACACTGAAGCTTTCTTT. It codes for CASSWLDKNTEAFF.

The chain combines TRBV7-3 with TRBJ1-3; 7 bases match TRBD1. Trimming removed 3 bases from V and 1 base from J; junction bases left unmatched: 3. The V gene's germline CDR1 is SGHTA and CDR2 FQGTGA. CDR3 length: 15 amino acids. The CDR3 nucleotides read TGTGCCAGCAGCTTCGAGGGGGCTTCTGGAAACACCATATATTTT. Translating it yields CASSFEGASGNTIYF. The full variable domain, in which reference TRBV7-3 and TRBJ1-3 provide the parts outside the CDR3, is GAGVSQTPSNKVTEKGKYVELRCDPISGHTALYWYRQSLGQGPEFLIYFQGTGAADDSGLPNDRFFAVRPEGSVSTLKIQRTERGDSAVYLCASSFEGASGNTIYFGEGSWLTVV.

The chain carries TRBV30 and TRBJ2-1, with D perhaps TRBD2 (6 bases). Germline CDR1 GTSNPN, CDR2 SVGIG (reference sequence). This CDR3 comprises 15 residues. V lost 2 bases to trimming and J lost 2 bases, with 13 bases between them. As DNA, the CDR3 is TGTGCCTGGAGTAGTAGGAGCGGGCCCTACAATGAGCAGTTCTTC. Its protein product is CAWSSRSGPYNEQFF. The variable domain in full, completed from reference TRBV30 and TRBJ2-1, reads SQTIHQWPATLVQPVGSPLSLECTVEGTSNPNLYWYRQAAGRGLQLLFYSVGIGQISSEVPQNLSASRPQDRQFILSSKKLLLSDSGFYLCAWSSRSGPYNEQFFGPGTRLTVL.

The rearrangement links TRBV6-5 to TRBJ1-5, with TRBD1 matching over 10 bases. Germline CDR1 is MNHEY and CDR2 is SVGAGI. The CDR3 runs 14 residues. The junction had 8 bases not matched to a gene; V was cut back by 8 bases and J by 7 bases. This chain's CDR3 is CASRDRGPRQPQHF. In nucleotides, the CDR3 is TGTGCCAGCCGGGACAGGGGTCCTCGACAGCCCCAGCATTTT.

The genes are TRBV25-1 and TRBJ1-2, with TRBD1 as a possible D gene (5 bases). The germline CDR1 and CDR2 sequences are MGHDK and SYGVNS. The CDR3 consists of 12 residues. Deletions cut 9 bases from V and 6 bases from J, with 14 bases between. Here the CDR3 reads CARIKGHNGYTF. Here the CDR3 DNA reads TGTGCCAGGATAAAAGGACACAATGGCTACACCTTC.

The CDR3 protein is CASSFADTQYF. The DNA for the CDR3 is TGTGCCAGCAGTTTCGCCGATACGCAGTATTTT. This rearrangement joins TRBV27 to TRBJ2-3; no clear D gene. Germline CDR1 reads MNHEY; CDR2 reads SMNVEV (reference sequence). The CDR3 extends over 11 amino acids. V dropped 3 bases and J dropped 6 bases, with 4 bases sitting between them.

As DNA, the CDR3 is TGTGCCAGCAGTTTCGCCTTTGGGGGCACAGATACGCAGTATTTT. Encoded protein: CASSFAFGGTDTQYF. The V and J genes are TRBV28 and TRBJ2-3; D unresolved. The germline V gene encodes CDR1 MDHEN and CDR2 SYDVKM. The length of the CDR3 is 15 residues. The V end lost 3 bases, the J end lost 1 base, and 11 bases lay between the germline ends.

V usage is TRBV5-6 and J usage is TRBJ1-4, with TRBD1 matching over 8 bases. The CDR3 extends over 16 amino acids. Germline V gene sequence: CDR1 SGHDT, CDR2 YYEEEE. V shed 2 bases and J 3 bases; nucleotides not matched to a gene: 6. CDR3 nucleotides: TGTGCCAGCAGCTTTATCGACAGGGGCGCTAATGAAAAACTGTTTTTT. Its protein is CASSFIDRGANEKLFF. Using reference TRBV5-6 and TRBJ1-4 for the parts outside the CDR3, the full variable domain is DAGVTQSPTHLIKTRGQQVTLRCSPKSGHDTVSWYQQALGQGPQFIFQYYEEEERQRGNFPDRFSGHQFPNYSSELNVNALLLGDSALYLCASSFIDRGANEKLFFGSGTQLSVL.

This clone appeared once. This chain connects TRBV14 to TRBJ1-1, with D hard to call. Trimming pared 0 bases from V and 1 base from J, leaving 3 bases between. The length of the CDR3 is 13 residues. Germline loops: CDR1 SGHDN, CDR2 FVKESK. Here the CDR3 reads CASSQDRNTEAFF. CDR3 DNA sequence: TGTGCCAGCAGCCAAGACAGGAACACTGAAGCTTTCTTT.

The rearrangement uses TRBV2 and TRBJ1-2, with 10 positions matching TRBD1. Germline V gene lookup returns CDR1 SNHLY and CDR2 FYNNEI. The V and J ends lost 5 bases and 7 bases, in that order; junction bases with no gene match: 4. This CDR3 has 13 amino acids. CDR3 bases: TGTGCCAGCAGTATAGACAGGGGGCTTGGCTACACCTTC. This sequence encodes CASSIDRGLGYTF.

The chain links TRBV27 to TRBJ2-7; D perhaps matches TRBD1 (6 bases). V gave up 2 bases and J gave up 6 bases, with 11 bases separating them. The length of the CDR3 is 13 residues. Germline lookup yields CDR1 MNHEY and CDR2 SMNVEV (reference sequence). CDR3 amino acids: CASSLNRVGEQYF. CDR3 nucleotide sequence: TGTGCCAGCAGTTTAAACAGGGTTGGCGAGCAGTACTTC.

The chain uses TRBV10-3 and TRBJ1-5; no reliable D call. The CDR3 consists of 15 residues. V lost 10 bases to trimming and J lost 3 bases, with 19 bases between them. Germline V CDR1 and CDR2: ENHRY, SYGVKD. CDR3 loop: CATTVDGRHNQPQHF. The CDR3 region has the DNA TGTGCCACCACAGTCGACGGGAGGCACAATCAGCCCCAGCATTTT.

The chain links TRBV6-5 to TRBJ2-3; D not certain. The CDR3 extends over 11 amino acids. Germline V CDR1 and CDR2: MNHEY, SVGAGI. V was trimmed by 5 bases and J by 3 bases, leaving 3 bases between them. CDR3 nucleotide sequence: TGTGCCAGCAGTCAGACAGATACGCAGTATTTT. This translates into CASSQTDTQYF.

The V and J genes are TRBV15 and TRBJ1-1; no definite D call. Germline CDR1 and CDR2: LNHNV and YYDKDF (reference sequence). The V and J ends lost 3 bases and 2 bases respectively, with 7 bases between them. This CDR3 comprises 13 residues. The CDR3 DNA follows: TGTGCCACCAGCAGTGCGGAAAACACTGAAGCTTTCTTT. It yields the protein CATSSAENTEAFF.

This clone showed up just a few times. In nucleotides, the CDR3 is TGTGCCAGCAGCTTGGGTAGCGGGGGCTCCTACAATGAGCAGTTCTTC. This codes for CASSLGSGGSYNEQFF. The chain links TRBV5-6 to TRBJ2-1; 9 bases align to TRBD2. Germline V gives CDR1 SGHDT, CDR2 YYEEEE. J was trimmed by 0 bases and V by 0 bases; bases with no gene match: 1. The CDR3 has 16 residues.

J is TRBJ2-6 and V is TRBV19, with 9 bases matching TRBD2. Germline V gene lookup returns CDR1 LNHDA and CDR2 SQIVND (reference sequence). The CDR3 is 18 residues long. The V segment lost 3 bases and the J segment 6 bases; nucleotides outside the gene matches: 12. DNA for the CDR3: TGTGCCAGTAGTATCCGGGAGGTGTTAGCGGGAGAGGCCAACGTCCTGACTTTC. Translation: CASSIREVLAGEANVLTF.

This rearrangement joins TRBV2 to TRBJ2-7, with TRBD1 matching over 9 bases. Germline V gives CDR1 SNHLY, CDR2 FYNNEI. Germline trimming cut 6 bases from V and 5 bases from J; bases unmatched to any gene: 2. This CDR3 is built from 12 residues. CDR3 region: CASSTGGHEQYF. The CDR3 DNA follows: TGTGCCAGCAGCACAGGGGGCCACGAGCAGTACTTC.

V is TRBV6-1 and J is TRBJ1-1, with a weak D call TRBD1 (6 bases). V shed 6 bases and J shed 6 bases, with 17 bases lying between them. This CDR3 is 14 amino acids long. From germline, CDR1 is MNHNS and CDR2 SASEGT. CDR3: CASSVSGQRAEAFF. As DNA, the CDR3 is TGTGCCAGCAGCGTATCCGGACAGAGGGCTGAAGCTTTCTTT.

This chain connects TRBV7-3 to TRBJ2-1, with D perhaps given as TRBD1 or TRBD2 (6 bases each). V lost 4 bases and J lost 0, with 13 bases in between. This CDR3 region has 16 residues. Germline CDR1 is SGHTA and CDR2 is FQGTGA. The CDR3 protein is CASSSQGGSSYNEQFF. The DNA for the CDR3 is TGTGCCAGCAGCTCCCAAGGGGGGAGCTCCTACAATGAGCAGTTCTTC.

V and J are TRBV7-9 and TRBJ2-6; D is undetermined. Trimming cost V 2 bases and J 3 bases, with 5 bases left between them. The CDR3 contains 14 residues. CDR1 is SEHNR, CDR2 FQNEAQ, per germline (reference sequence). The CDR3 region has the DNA TGTGCCAGCAGCTTAAGTGATGGGGCCAACGTCCTGACTTTC. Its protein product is CASSLSDGANVLTF.